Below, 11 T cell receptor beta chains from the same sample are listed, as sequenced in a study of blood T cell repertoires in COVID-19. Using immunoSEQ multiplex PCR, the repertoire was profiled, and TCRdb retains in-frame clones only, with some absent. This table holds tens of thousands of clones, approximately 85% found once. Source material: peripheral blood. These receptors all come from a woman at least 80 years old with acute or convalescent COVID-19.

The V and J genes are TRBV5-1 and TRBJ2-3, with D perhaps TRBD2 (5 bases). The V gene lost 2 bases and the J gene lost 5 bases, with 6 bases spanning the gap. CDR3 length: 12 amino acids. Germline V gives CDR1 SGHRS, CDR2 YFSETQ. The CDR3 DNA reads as TGCGCCAGCAGCTTCGAGGGAGATACGCAGTATTTT. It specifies CASSFEGDTQYF. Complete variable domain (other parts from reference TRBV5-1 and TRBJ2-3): KAGVTQTPRYLIKTRGQQVTLSCSPISGHRSVSWYQQTPGQGLQFLFEYFSETQRNKGNFPGRFSGRQFSNSRSEMNVSTLELGDSALYLCASSFEGDTQYFGPGTRLTVL.

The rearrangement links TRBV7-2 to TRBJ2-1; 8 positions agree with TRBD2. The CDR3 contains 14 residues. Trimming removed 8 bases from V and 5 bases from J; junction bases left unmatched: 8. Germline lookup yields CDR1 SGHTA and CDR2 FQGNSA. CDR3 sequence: CASAPGGQNNEQFF. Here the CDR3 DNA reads TGTGCCAGCGCGCCGGGGGGGCAGAACAATGAGCAGTTCTTC.

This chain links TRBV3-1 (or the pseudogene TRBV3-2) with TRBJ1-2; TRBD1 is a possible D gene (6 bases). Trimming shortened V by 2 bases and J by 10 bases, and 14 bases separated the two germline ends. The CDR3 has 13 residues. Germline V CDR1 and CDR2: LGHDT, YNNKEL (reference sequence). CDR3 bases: TGTGCCAGCAGCCAACAAAACAGGGACGCCTACACCTTC. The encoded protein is CASSQQNRDAYTF.

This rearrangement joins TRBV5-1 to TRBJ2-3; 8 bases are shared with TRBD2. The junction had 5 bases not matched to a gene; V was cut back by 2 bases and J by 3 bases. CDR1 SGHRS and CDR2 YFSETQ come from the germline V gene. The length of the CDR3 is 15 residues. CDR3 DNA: TGCGCCAGCAGCTTTAGCGGGATCGGTACAGATACGCAGTATTTT. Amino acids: CASSFSGIGTDTQYF.

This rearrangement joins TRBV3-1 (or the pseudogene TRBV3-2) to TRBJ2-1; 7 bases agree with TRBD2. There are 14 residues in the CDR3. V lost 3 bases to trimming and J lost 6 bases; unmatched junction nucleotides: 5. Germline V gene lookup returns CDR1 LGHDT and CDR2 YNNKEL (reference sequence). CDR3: CASSHFLAANEQFF. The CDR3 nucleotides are TGTGCCAGCAGCCATTTCCTAGCGGCCAATGAGCAGTTCTTC.

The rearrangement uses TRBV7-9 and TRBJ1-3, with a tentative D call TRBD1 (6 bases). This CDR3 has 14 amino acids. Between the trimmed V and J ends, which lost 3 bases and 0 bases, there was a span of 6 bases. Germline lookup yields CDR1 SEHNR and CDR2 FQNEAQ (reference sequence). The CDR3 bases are TGTGCCAGCAGCTTGGACAGCTCTGGAAACACCATATATTTT. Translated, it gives CASSLDSSGNTIYF. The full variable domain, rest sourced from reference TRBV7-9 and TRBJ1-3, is DTGVSQNPRHKITKRGQNVTFRCDPISEHNRLYWYRQTLGQGPEFLTYFQNEAQLEKSRLLSDRFSAERPKGSFSTLEIQRTEQGDSAMYLCASSLDSSGNTIYFGEGSWLTVV.

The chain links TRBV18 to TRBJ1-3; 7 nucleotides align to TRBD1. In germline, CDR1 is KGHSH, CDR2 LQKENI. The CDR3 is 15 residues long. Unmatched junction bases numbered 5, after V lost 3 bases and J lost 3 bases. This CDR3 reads CASSPQQGNGNTIYF. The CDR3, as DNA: TGTGCCAGCTCACCGCAACAGGGGAATGGAAACACCATATATTTT.

The CDR3 sequence is CASSGGSGNQPQHF. Written as DNA, the CDR3 is TGTGCCAGCAGCGGAGGGTCAGGCAATCAGCCCCAGCATTTT. The rearrangement joins TRBV7-2 to TRBJ1-5; D is unresolved. This CDR3 contains 14 residues. In germline, CDR1 is SGHTA, CDR2 FQGNSA. Trimming removed 5 bases at V and 2 bases at J, with 10 bases between.

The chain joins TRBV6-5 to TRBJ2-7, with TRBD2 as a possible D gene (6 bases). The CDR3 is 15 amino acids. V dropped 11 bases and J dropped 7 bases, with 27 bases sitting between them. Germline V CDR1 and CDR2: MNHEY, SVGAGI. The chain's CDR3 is CAGSSGQTGTGEQYF. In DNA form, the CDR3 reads TGTGCCGGGTCCAGCGGGCAGACCGGCACGGGGGAGCAGTACTTC.

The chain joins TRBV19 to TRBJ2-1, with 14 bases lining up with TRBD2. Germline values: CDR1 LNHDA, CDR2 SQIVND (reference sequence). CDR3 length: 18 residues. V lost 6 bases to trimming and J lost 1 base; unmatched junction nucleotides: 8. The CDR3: CASSPGLAGVISYNEQFF. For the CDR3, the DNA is TGTGCCAGTAGCCCGGGACTAGCGGGAGTCATATCCTACAATGAGCAGTTCTTC. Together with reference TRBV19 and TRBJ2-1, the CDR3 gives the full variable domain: DGGITQSPKYLFRKEGQNVTLSCEQNLNHDAMYWYRQDPGQGLRLIYYSQIVNDFQKGDIAEGYSVSREKKESFPLTVTSAQKNPTAFYLCASSPGLAGVISYNEQFFGPGTRLTVL.

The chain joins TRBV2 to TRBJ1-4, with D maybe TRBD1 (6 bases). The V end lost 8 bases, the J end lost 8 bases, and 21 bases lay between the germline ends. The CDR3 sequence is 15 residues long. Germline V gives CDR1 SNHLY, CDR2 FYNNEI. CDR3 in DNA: TGTGCCAGCCTCGCCTCGAGGGGGTCTGGGGAAAAACTGTTTTTT. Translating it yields CASLASRGSGEKLFF.